The rows below give T cell receptor beta chains drawn from one sample of a study of shared clonotypes between healthy human individuals. Here immunoSEQ multiplex PCR was the method, and the copy in TCRdb shows in-frame clones only, minus some. The sample yields around 1.9 million clones, under 95% seen once. What was sequenced was naive CD8+ T cells from PBMCs. The receptors were sampled from a young man in good health. Some clones in this sample may be carry-over from other donors' samples. Each CDR3 is given with its conserved first and last residue. A D gene is named only where the DNA matches it firmly. Clone size is stated in some rows and not others, as once, few, many or a class when expanded.

J gene | clone size | V gene | D gene | CDR3 protein | CDR3 DNA
TRBJ2-7 | - | TRBV27 | - | CASSLSVRGEQYF | TGTGCCAGCAGTTTATCGGTTCGGGGCGAGCAGTACTTC
TRBJ2-7 | - | TRBV27 | - | CASSFVGIRGSYEQYF | TGTGCCAGCAGTTTCGTCGGGATCCGTGGATCCTACGAGCAGTACTTC
TRBJ2-7 | - | TRBV28 | - | CASSLNLSDAGYEQYF | TGTGCCAGCAGTTTAAATTTATCGGACGCGGGGTACGAGCAGTACTTC
TRBJ2-2 | - | TRBV4-3 | TRBD2 | CASRWTSPNTGELFF | TGCGCCAGCAGGTGGACTAGCCCGAACACCGGGGAGCTGTTTTTT
TRBJ2-3 | - | TRBV5-6 | TRBD2 | CASSLEGTGGTDTQYF | TGTGCCAGCAGCTTGGAAGGGACCGGGGGGACAGATACGCAGTATTTT
TRBJ1-6 | - | TRBV15 | - | CATSRATGPNSPLHF | TGTGCCACCAGCAGAGCTACAGGGCCTAATTCACCCCTCCACTTT
TRBJ1-2 | - | TRBV7-9 | - | CASSSGTDNYGYTF | TGTGCCAGCAGCTCCGGGACGGACAACTATGGCTACACCTTC
TRBJ1-5 | - | TRBV4-1 | - | CASSQGGSNQPQHF | TGCGCCAGCAGCCAGGGGGGGAGCAATCAGCCCCAGCATTTT
TRBJ2-2 | - | TRBV9 | - | CASSHPVELNTGELFF | TGTGCCAGCAGCCATCCCGTAGAGTTGAACACCGGGGAGCTGTTTTTT
TRBJ2-3 | - | TRBV11-3 | TRBD2 | CASSSEAGADTQYF | TGTGCCAGCAGCTCCGAAGCGGGAGCAGATACGCAGTATTTT
TRBJ2-2 | - | TRBV6-5 | - | CASSYGLNTGELFF | TGTGCCAGCAGTTACGGGCTAAACACCGGGGAGCTGTTTTTT
TRBJ1-1 | - | TRBV9 | TRBD1 | CASSSRRDRGPTEAFF | TGTGCCAGCAGCTCCCGCCGGGACAGGGGGCCCACTGAAGCTTTCTTT
TRBJ1-1 | - | TRBV27 | - | CASSLYWAEGANTEAFF | TGTGCCAGCAGTTTATATTGGGCTGAAGGGGCAAACACTGAAGCTTTCTTT
TRBJ1-1 | - | TRBV27 | TRBD1 | CASSLVGTGLRTEAFF | TGTGCCAGCAGTTTAGTAGGGACAGGGCTGCGTACTGAAGCTTTCTTT
TRBJ1-1 | few | TRBV19 | - | CASSVHRGTEAFF | TGTGCCAGTAGTGTCCACCGGGGAACTGAAGCTTTCTTT
TRBJ2-1 | once | TRBV9 | - | CASSVGLHEQFF | TGTGCCAGCAGCGTAGGTTTGCATGAGCAGTTCTTC
TRBJ1-1 | - | TRBV7-6 | TRBD1 | CASSLIGQGKSNTEAFF | TGTGCCAGCAGCTTAATCGGACAGGGGAAGAGTAACACTGAAGCTTTCTTT